This T cell receptor beta chain originates from a study of blood T cell repertoires in COVID-19. The CDR3 is made up of 11 amino acids. The germline CDR1 and CDR2 sequences are SQVTM and ANQGSEA. Trimming pared 4 bases from V and 6 bases from J, leaving 9 bases between. Sequencing was performed with immunoSEQ multiplex PCR; in TCRdb, only in-frame clones are kept and a portion is missing. The profile shows under 300,000 clones, more than 65% of them singletons. This TCR derives from a middle-aged man who had recovered from COVID-19. Sequencing was carried out using PBMCs or T cells enriched from blood (not recorded which). V usage is TRBV29-1 and J usage is TRBJ1-2; D is perhaps TRBD1 (6 bases). The chain's CDR3 is CSVGDTNGYTF. CDR3 sequence (DNA): TGCAGCGTTGGGGACACAAATGGCTACACCTTC.